This TCR beta chain was recorded in a study of T cell responses to AZD1222 COVID-19 vaccine. Study summary: The study pooled second doses at about 4 or about 12 weeks. The study's findings and limits: Repertoire sampling happened only post peak T cell response. The donor group comprised mostly white British people and more females; the analysis possibly underestimated clonal diversity. Baseline seropositivity characterized only a handful of AZD1222 recipients.

This table comes from immunoSEQ multiplex PCR, and its TCRdb copy is limited to in-frame clones, with some not included. The sample lists roughly 120,000 clones, around 92% occurring once. In regard to this clone: Its antigen is undetermined.

The germline V and J ends were trimmed by 1 base and 6 bases, with 13 bases remaining between them. CDR3 size: 15 residues. CDR1 and CDR2 (germline): KGHSH, LQKENI. The origin of this receptor is an adult in good health. The specimen was peripheral blood, collected on day 0 of AZD1222 vaccination. The chain combines TRBV18 with TRBJ2-1; D may be TRBD2 (5 bases). CDR3 residues: CASSPLTGKGNEQFF. The CDR3 DNA sequence: TGTGCCAGCTCACCACTTACCGGGAAAGGCAATGAGCAGTTCTTC.